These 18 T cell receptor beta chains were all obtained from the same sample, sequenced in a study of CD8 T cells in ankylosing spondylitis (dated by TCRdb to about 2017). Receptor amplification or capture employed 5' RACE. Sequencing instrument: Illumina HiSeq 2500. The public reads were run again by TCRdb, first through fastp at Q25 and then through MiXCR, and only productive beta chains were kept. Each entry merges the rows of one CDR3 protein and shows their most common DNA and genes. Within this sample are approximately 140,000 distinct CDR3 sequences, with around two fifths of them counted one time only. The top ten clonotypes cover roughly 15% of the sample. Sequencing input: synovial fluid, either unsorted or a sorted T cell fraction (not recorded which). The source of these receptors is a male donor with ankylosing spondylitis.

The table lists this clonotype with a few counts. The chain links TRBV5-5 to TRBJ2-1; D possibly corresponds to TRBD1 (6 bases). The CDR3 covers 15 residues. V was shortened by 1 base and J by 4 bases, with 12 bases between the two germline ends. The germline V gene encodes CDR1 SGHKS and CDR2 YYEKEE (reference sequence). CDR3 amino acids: CASSLIAGEYNEQFF. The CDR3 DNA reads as TGTGCCAGCAGCTTGATAGCAGGGGAATACAATGAGCAGTTCTTC.

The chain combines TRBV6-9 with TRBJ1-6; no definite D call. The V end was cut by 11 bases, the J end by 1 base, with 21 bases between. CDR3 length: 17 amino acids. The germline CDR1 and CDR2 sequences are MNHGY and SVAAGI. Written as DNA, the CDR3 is TGTGCCCTATCGGTGTTGGGATGTACTTCCTATAATTCACCCCTCCACTTT. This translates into CALSVLGCTSYNSPLHF.

DNA for the CDR3: TGTGCCAGCAGCCTACAGGGGGAAAATTCACCCCTCCACTTT. It specifies CASSLQGENSPLHF. The chain recombines TRBV12-3 or TRBV12-4 with TRBJ1-6; TRBD1 agrees at 8 bases. Trimming took 6 bases from V and 7 from J; bases not matched to a gene: 5. The CDR3 is 14 residues long.

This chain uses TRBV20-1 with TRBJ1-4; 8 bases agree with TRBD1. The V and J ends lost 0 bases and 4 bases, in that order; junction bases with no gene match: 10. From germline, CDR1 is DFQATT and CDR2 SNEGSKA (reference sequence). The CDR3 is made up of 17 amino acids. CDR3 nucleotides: TGCAGTGCTAGAGATCTTATGCTGACAGGGGATAATGAAAAACTGTTTTTT. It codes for CSARDLMLTGDNEKLFF.

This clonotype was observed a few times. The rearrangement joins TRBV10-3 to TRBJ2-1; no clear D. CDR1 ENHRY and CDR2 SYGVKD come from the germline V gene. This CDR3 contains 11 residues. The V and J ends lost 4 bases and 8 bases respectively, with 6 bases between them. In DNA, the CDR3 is TGTGCCATCAGTGTTAACCATGAGCAGTTCTTC. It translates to CAISVNHEQFF.

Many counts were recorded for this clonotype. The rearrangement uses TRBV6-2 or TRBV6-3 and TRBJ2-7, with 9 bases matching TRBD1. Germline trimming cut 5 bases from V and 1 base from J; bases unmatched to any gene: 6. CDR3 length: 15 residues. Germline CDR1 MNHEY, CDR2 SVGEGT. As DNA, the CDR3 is TGTGCCAGCAGTGTTCTACAGGGGGCATCCTACGAGCAGTACTTC. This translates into CASSVLQGASYEQYF.

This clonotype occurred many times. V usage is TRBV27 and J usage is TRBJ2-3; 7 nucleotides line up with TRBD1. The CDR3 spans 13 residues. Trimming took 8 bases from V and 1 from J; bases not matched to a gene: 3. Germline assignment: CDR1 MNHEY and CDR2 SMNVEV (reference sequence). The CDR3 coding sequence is TGTGCCAGCGCAACAGGGGGCACAGATACGCAGTATTTT. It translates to CASATGGTDTQYF.

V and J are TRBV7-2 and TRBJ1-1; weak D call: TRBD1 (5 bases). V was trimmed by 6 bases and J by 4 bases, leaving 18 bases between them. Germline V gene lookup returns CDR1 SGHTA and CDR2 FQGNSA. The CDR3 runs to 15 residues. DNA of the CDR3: TGTGCCAGCAGGAACAGGTTTTTTATGACCACTGAAGCTTTCTTT. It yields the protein CASRNRFFMTTEAFF.

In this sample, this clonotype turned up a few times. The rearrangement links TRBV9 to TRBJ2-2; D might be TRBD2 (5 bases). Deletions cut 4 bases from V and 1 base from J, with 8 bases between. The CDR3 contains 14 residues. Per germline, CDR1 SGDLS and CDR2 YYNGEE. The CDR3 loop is CASSTSGNTGELFF. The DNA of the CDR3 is TGTGCCAGCAGCACCAGCGGGAACACCGGGGAGCTGTTTTTT.

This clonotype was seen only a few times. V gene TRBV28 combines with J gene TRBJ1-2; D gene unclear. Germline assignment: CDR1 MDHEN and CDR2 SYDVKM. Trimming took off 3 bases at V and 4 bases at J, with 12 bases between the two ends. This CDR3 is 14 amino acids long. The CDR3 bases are TGTGCCAGCAGTTTCGAGGTTTTCCCCTATGGCTACACCTTC. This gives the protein CASSFEVFPYGYTF.

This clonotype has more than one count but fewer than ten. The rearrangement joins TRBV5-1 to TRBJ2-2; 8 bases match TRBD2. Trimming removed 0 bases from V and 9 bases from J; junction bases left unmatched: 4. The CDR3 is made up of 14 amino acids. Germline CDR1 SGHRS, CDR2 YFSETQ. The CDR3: CASSLERGHRELFF. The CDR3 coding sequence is TGCGCCAGCAGCTTGGAGCGGGGGCACCGGGAGCTGTTTTTT.

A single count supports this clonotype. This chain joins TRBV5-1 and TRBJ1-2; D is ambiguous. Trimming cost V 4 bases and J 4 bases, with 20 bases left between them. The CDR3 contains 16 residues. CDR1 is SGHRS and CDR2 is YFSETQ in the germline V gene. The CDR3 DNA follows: TGCGCCAGCAGCCCCACCCCCGCCTCGGGCGGCTATGGCTACACCTTC. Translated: CASSPTPASGGYGYTF.

The CDR3 sequence: CASSLLGYEQYF. CDR3 nucleotides: TGTGCCAGCAGCTTACTCGGCTACGAGCAGTACTTC. The V call is TRBV7-6, the J call TRBJ2-7; D not resolved. Trimming shortened V by 2 bases and J by 3 bases, and 5 bases separated the two germline ends. This CDR3 has 12 amino acids. Germline V lookup: CDR1 SGHVS, CDR2 FNYEAQ.

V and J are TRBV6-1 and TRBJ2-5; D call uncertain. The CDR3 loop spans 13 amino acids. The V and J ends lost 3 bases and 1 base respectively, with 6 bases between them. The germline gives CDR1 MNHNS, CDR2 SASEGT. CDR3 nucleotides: TGTGCCAGCAGTGACGGATTCCAAGAGACCCAGTACTTC. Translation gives CASSDGFQETQYF.

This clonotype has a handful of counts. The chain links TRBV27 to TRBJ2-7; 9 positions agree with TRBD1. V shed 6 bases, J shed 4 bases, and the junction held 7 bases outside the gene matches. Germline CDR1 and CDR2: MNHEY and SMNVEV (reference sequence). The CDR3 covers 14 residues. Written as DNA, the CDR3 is TGTGCCAGCAGGGGACAGGGAATGACTTACGAGCAGTACTTC. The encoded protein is CASRGQGMTYEQYF.

The DNA of the CDR3 is TGTGCCACCAGCATGGTGAGGCCCTCCTACGAGCAGTACTTC. Its translation is CATSMVRPSYEQYF. The chain recombines TRBV15 with TRBJ2-7, with unresolved D. This CDR3 comprises 14 residues. V lost 4 bases to trimming and J lost 0 bases, with 10 bases between them. In germline, CDR1 is LNHNV, CDR2 YYDKDF (reference sequence).

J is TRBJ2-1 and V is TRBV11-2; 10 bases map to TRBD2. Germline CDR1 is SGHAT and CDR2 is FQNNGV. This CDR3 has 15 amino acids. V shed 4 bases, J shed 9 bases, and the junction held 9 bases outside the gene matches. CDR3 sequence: CASSWASGGAVEQFF. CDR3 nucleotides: TGTGCCAGCAGCTGGGCAAGCGGGGGGGCTGTTGAGCAGTTCTTC.

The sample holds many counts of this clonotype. CDR3 amino acids: CASSERLSSGANVLTF. CDR3 nucleotide sequence: TGTGCCAGCAGTGAAAGGCTGAGCTCTGGGGCCAACGTCCTGACTTTC. The chain employs TRBV2 and TRBJ2-6, with D uncertain. The CDR3 length is 16 residues. The V gene's germline CDR1 is SNHLY and CDR2 FYNNEI. With 2 bases removed from V and 0 bases from J, the gap between germline ends came to 8 bases.